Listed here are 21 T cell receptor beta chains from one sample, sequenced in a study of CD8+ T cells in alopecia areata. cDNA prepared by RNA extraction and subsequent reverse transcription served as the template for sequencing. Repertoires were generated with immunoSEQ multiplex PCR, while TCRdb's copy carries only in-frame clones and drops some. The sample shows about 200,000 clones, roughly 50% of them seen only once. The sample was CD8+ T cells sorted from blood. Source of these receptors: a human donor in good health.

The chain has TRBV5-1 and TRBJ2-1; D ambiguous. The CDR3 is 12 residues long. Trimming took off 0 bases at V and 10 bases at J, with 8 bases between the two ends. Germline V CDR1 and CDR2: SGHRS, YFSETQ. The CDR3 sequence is CASSLGAEEQFF. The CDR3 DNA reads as TGCGCCAGCAGCTTGGGGGCCGAGGAGCAGTTCTTC.

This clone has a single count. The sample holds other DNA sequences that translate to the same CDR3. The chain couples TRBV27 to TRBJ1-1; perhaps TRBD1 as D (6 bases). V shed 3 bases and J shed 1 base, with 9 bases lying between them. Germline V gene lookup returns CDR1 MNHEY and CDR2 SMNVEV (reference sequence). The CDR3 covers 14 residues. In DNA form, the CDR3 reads TGTGCCAGCAGTTTGGGGGGCTCGAACACTGAAGCTTTCTTT. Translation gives CASSLGGSNTEAFF.

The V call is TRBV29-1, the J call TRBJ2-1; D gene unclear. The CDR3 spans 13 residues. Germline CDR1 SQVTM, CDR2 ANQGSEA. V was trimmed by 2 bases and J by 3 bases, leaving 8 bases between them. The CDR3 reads CSVERASYNEQFF. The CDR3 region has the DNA TGCAGCGTTGAAAGGGCCAGCTACAATGAGCAGTTCTTC.

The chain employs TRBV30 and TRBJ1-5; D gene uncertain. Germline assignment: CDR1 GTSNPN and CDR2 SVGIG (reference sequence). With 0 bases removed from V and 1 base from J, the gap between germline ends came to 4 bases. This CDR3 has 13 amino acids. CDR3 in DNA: TGTGCCTGGAGTGTTCTCAGCAATCAGCCCCAGCATTTT. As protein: CAWSVLSNQPQHF.

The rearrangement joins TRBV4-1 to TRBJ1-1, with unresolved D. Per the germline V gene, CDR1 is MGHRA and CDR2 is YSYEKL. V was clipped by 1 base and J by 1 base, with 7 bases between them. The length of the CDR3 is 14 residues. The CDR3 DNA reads TGCGCCAGCAGCCAAGGACATTCGAACACTGAAGCTTTCTTT. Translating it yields CASSQGHSNTEAFF.

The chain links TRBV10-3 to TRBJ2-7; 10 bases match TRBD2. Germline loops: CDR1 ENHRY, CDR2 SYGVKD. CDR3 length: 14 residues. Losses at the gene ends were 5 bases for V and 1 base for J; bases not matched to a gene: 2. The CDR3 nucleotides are TGTGCCATCAGTTTACTAGCGGGGTCCTACGAGCAGTACTTC. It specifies CAISLLAGSYEQYF.

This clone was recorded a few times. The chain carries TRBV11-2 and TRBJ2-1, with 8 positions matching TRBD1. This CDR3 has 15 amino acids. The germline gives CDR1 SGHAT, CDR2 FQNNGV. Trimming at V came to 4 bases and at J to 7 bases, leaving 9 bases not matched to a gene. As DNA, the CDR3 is TGTGCCAGCAGCTACCCCCAGGGGGCCGGTAATGAGCAGTTCTTC. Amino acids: CASSYPQGAGNEQFF.

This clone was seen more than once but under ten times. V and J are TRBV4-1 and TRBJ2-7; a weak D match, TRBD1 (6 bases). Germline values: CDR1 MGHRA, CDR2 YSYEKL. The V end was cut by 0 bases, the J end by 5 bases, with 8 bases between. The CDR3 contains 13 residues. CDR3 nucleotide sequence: TGCGCCAGCAGCCAAGACAGGGGCCACGAGCAGTACTTC. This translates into CASSQDRGHEQYF.

CDR3: CASSYKTSYEQYF. CDR3 nucleotide sequence: TGTGCCAGCAGCTACAAGACTAGCTACGAGCAGTACTTC. V and J are TRBV5-6 and TRBJ2-7; perhaps TRBD2 as D (6 bases). The CDR3 sequence is 13 residues long. Germline-derived CDR1 and CDR2 are SGHDT and YYEEEE. V was pared by 3 bases and J by 3 bases, with 10 bases between.

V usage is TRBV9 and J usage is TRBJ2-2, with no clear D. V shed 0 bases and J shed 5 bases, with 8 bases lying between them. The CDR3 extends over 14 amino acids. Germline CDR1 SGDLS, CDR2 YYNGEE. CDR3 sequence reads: CASSVARGTGELFF. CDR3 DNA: TGTGCCAGCAGCGTAGCTAGAGGAACCGGGGAGCTGTTTTTT.

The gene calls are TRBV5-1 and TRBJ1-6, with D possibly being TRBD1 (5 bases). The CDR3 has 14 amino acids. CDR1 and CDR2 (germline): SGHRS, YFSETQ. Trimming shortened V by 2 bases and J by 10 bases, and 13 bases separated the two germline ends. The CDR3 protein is CASSFESRDSPLHF. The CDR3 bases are TGCGCCAGCAGCTTCGAGAGCAGGGACTCACCCCTCCACTTT.

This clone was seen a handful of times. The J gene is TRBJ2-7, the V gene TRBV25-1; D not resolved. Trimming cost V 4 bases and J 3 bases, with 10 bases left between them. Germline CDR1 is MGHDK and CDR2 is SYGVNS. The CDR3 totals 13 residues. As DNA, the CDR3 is TGTGCCAGCAGTGTTAACCTAGACTACGAGCAGTACTTC. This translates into CASSVNLDYEQYF.

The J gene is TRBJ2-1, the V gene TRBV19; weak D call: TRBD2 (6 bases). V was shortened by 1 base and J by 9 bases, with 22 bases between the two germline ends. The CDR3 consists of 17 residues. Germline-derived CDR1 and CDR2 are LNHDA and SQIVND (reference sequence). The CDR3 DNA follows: TGTGCCAGTAGTATAGTATGGGGGGACCGCGCGCAGGTTGAGCAGTTCTTC. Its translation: CASSIVWGDRAQVEQFF.

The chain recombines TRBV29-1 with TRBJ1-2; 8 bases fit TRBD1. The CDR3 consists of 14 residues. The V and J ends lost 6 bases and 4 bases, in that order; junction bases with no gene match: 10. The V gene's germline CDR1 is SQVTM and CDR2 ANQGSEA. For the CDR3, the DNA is TGCAGCGTGCCTGGGACAGGAGACGTCTATGGCTACACCTTC. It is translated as CSVPGTGDVYGYTF.

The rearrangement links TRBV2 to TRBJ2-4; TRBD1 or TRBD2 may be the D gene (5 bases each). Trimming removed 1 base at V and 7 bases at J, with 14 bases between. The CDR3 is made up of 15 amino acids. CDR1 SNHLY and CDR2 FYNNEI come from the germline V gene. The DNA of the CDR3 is TGTGCCAGCAGTGAAGATCCGGGACGGGTGAACATTCAGTACTTC. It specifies CASSEDPGRVNIQYF.

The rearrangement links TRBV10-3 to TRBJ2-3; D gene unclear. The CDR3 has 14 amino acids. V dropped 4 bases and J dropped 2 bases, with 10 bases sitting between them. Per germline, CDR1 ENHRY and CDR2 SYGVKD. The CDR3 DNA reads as TGTGCCATCAGTGGAGTTGGGGTCACAGATACGCAGTATTTT. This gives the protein CAISGVGVTDTQYF.

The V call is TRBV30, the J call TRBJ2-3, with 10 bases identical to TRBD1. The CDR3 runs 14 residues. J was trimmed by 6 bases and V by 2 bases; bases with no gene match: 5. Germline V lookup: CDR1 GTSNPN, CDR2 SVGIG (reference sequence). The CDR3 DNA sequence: TGTGCCTGGAGTCCCGGACAGGGGGAGGATACGCAGTATTTT. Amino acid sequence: CAWSPGQGEDTQYF.

The CDR3 sequence is CASRQGANIQYF. The CDR3 DNA reads as TGTGCCAGCAGACAGGGGGCGAACATTCAGTACTTC. This rearrangement joins TRBV6-5 to TRBJ2-4, with TRBD1 identical over 9 bases. With 6 bases clipped from V and 7 bases from J, the junction kept 1 base outside the gene matches. CDR3 size: 12 residues. The germline gives CDR1 MNHEY, CDR2 SVGAGI.

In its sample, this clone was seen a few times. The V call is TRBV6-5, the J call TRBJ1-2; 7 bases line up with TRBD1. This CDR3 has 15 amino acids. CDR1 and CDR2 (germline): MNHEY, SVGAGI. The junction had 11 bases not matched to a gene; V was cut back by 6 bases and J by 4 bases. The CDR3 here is CASSLQGGSSYGYTF. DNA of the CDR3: TGTGCCAGCAGCCTCCAAGGGGGCAGTTCCTATGGCTACACCTTC.

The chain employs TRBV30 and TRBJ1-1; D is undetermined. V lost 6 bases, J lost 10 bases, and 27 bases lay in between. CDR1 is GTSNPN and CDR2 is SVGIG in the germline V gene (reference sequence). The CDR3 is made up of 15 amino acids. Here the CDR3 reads CACSGRGAQVAVAFF. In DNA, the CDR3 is TGTGCCTGTTCCGGTCGGGGAGCACAAGTGGCGGTAGCTTTCTTT.

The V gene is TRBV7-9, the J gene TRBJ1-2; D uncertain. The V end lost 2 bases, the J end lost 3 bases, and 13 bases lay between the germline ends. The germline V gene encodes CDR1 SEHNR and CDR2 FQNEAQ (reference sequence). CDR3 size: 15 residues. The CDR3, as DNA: TGTGCCAGCAGCTTACCAAAGGGCTTGGACTATGGCTACACCTTC. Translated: CASSLPKGLDYGYTF.